These T cell receptor beta chains were read from a single sample in a study of shared clonotypes between healthy human individuals. Produced via immunoSEQ multiplex PCR; TCRdb's table is partial and in-frame only. Of around 2,000,000 clones in the sample, 95% were seen once. The material sequenced was naive CD4+ T cells sorted from blood. The receptor set was obtained from a man aged 18 to 30 in good health. The CDR3 runs from the conserved cysteine through the conserved F or W. D genes are given only for firm matches. Some rows have no size entry. The others give once, few or many, or a class for an expanded clone.

d_gene,v_gene,j_gene,abundance,CDR3aa,CDR3nt
.,TRBV30,TRBJ2-1,.,CAWRNPGSNEQFF,TGTGCCTGGCGAAACCCCGGGAGCAATGAGCAGTTCTTC
.,TRBV4-1,TRBJ1-5,once,CASSHSPSTDIGPQHF,TGCGCCAGCAGCCATTCCCCTTCGACGGACATAGGGCCCCAGCATTTT
.,TRBV27,TRBJ1-1,.,CASSLTGQDTEAFF,TGTGCCAGCAGTTTAACAGGGCAGGACACTGAAGCTTTCTTT
TRBD1,TRBV5-1,TRBJ2-7,.,CASSQPQGADEQYF,TGCGCCAGCAGCCAGCCGCAGGGGGCCGACGAGCAGTACTTC
TRBD2,TRBV30,TRBJ2-7,.,CAWSPLLAGSREQYF,TGTGCCTGGAGTCCGCTACTAGCGGGATCTCGGGAGCAGTACTTC
.,TRBV5-1,TRBJ2-2,.,CASSLNPGAGELFF,TGCGCCAGCAGCTTGAATCCGGGGGCCGGGGAGCTGTTTTTT
.,TRBV5-1,TRBJ2-2,.,CASSLVSGVAGELFF,TGCGCCAGCAGCTTGGTTTCGGGGGTTGCCGGGGAGCTGTTTTTT
.,TRBV7-2,TRBJ1-1,.,CASSTWRGGRNTEAFF,TGTGCCAGCAGTACCTGGCGGGGTGGAAGGAACACTGAAGCTTTCTTT
TRBD2,TRBV6-1,TRBJ2-7,.,CASSLGGGQYEQYF,TGTGCCAGCAGCCTCGGGGGGGGCCAATACGAGCAGTACTTC
.,TRBV6-5,TRBJ1-4,.,CASSYSKAGPQLKLFF,TGTGCCAGCAGTTACTCGAAGGCGGGGCCCCAGTTAAAACTGTTTTTT
.,TRBV28,TRBJ2-3,.,CASTEHGTDTQYF,TGTGCCAGCACGGAACACGGCACAGATACGCAGTATTTT
TRBD1,TRBV5-1,TRBJ1-3,once,CASRPGGGGNTIYF,TGCGCCAGCAGGCCAGGGGGAGGTGGAAACACCATATATTTT
.,TRBV4-1,TRBJ2-5,.,CASSRAEEETQYF,TGCGCCAGCAGCCGCGCGGAGGAAGAGACCCAGTACTTC
.,TRBV5-1,TRBJ1-1,.,CASSFDQNTEAFF,TGCGCCAGCAGCTTCGACCAGAACACTGAAGCTTTCTTT
.,TRBV2,TRBJ2-1,.,CASSERRSQNEQFF,TGTGCCAGCAGTGAAAGGCGGAGCCAAAATGAGCAGTTCTTC
TRBD1,TRBV9,TRBJ1-2,.,CASSPRTGWLSGYTF,TGTGCCAGCAGCCCTAGGACAGGGTGGTTGAGTGGCTACACCTTC
TRBD2,TRBV5-4,TRBJ2-7,.,CASSPRSGREEYEQYF,TGTGCCAGCAGCCCCCGTAGCGGGAGGGAGGAGTACGAGCAGTACTTC
TRBD2,TRBV5-1,TRBJ2-3,.,CASSPGTSGQVTDTQYF,TGCGCCAGCAGCCCGGGGACTAGCGGCCAGGTCACAGATACGCAGTATTTT
.,TRBV13,TRBJ2-3,.,CASSASGPDTQYF,TGTGCCAGCAGCGCTTCAGGCCCAGATACGCAGTATTTT
TRBD1,TRBV19,TRBJ2-3,.,CASSIVTGAPTDTQYF,TGTGCCAGTAGTATTGTCACAGGGGCTCCCACAGATACGCAGTATTTT
TRBD1,TRBV6-1,TRBJ1-6,.,CASSVIGGALDSPLHF,TGTGCCAGCAGTGTCATAGGGGGCGCTTTGGATTCACCCCTCCACTTT
TRBD1,TRBV2,TRBJ1-4,.,CASSLGTGGEKLFF,TGTGCCAGCAGTCTAGGGACAGGGGGTGAAAAACTGTTTTTT
.,TRBV6-6,TRBJ2-3,.,CASTGEGTDTQYF,TGTGCCAGCACGGGGGAAGGAACAGATACGCAGTATTTT
TRBD2,TRBV10-1,TRBJ2-7,.,CASSAGTSGRTHEQYF,TGCGCCAGCAGTGCCGGGACTAGCGGGAGGACCCACGAGCAGTACTTC
TRBD1,TRBV5-1,TRBJ1-1,once,CASSSRTGGLETEAFF,TGCGCCAGCAGCTCACGGACAGGGGGCCTTGAGACTGAAGCTTTCTTT
.,TRBV14,TRBJ2-1,.,CASSQVGLGNNEQFF,TGTGCCAGCAGCCAAGTCGGTCTTGGAAACAATGAGCAGTTCTTC
TRBD2,TRBV11-2,TRBJ2-3,.,CASSLEFWREGTDTQYF,TGTGCCAGCAGCTTAGAGTTCTGGCGGGAGGGTACAGATACGCAGTATTTT